Below, 11 T cell receptor beta chains from the same sample are listed, as sequenced in a study of blood T cell repertoires in COVID-19. Libraries were prepared by immunoSEQ multiplex PCR; TCRdb keeps only in-frame clonotypes and omits some of them. The data show over 250,000 clones, with about four fifths seen just once and about 5% held by the top ten. Sequenced: PBMCs or T cells enriched from blood (not recorded which). These receptors were taken from a man aged 35 to 55 who had been exposed to COVID-19.

This clone has more than one count but fewer than ten. The rearrangement joins TRBV19 to TRBJ2-1, with 10 bases identical to TRBD2. This CDR3 is built from 13 residues. Germline V CDR1 and CDR2: LNHDA, SQIVND (reference sequence). Trimming removed 5 bases from V and 8 bases from J; junction bases left unmatched: 3. CDR3: CASSVGLAYEQFF. In DNA, the CDR3 is TGTGCCAGTAGTGTGGGACTAGCGTATGAGCAGTTCTTC.

The V call is TRBV6-5, the J call TRBJ2-3; 7 nucleotides line up with TRBD1. Per germline, CDR1 MNHEY and CDR2 SVGAGI. This CDR3 contains 15 residues. J gave up 2 bases and V 4 bases, and 6 bases lay outside the gene matches. This chain's CDR3 is CASSLGTVFTDTQYF. The CDR3 bases are TGTGCCAGCAGTTTAGGGACAGTATTCACAGATACGCAGTATTTT.

This rearrangement joins TRBV18 to TRBJ2-4, with D possibly being TRBD2 (6 bases). Trimming cost V 3 bases and J 10 bases, with 13 bases left between them. CDR1 and CDR2 (germline): KGHSH, LQKENI. The CDR3 consists of 13 residues. In nucleotides, the CDR3 is TGTGCCAGCTCACCGGGGACTGCTCTGATTCAGTACTTC. The encoded protein is CASSPGTALIQYF.

This clone was seen more than once but under ten times. The chain has TRBV7-3 and TRBJ1-1, with D possibly matching TRBD1 (5 bases). Germline values: CDR1 SGHTA, CDR2 FQGTGA. V was shortened by 2 bases and J by 3 bases, with 10 bases between the two germline ends. The CDR3 totals 14 residues. CDR3 nucleotides: TGTGCCAGCAGCTTATTCCCCAGGGACACTGAAGCTTTCTTT. Translated, it gives CASSLFPRDTEAFF.

This chain joins TRBV28 and TRBJ1-2, with no clear D. CDR1 is MDHEN and CDR2 is SYDVKM in the germline V gene. V was shortened by 7 bases and J by 6 bases, with 12 bases between the two germline ends. The CDR3 consists of 12 residues. CDR3 sequence (DNA): TGTGCCAGCATGCGTATCGAGGATGGCTACACCTTC. It is translated as CASMRIEDGYTF.

This chain connects TRBV12-3 or TRBV12-4 to TRBJ1-1; 7 bases agree with TRBD1. CDR3 length: 13 residues. V gave up 1 base and J gave up 10 bases; unmatched junction bases: 6. The chain's CDR3 is CASSLEAAGGAFF. The CDR3 DNA reads TGTGCCAGCAGTTTAGAGGCGGCAGGGGGAGCTTTCTTT.

This rearrangement joins TRBV6-5 to TRBJ2-1; 11 nucleotides agree with TRBD2. Germline V gene lookup returns CDR1 MNHEY and CDR2 SVGAGI. The junction had 8 bases not matched to a gene; V was cut back by 7 bases and J by 9 bases. The CDR3 sequence is 14 residues long. CDR3 sequence reads: CASNQLAGVGEQFF. As DNA, the CDR3 is TGTGCCAGCAACCAACTAGCGGGAGTTGGTGAGCAGTTCTTC.

This sequence joins TRBV7-8 and TRBJ2-7; 7 bases are a match to TRBD2. V lost 3 bases, J lost 6 bases, and 8 bases stayed unmatched. The CDR3 contains 14 residues. Germline V gives CDR1 SGHVS, CDR2 FQNEAQ. CDR3 sequence (DNA): TGTGCCAGCAGCTTTGGCGGGAGTGCTGCCGAGCAGTACTTC. It yields the protein CASSFGGSAAEQYF. Full variable domain (rest looked up from reference TRBV7-8 and TRBJ2-7): GAGVSQSPRYKVAKRGQDVALRCDPISGHVSLFWYQQALGQGPEFLTYFQNEAQLDKSGLPSDRFFAERPEGSVSTLKIQRTQQEDSAVYLCASSFGGSAAEQYFGPGTRLTVT.

This clone showed up just once. V is TRBV5-6 and J is TRBJ2-5; D call uncertain. CDR1 SGHDT and CDR2 YYEEEE come from the germline V gene. V was pared by 1 base and J by 2 bases, with 6 bases between. The CDR3 contains 13 residues. The DNA for the CDR3 is TGTGCCAGCAGCTTGCGCACTCAAGAGACCCAGTACTTC. As protein: CASSLRTQETQYF.

This chain uses TRBV7-3 with TRBJ2-1; 7 positions agree with TRBD2. Trimming took 5 bases from V and 6 from J; bases not matched to a gene: 10. The CDR3 length is 15 residues. From germline, CDR1 is SGHTA and CDR2 FQGTGA. This chain's CDR3 is CASSHASGQSNEQFF. The CDR3 DNA reads as TGTGCCAGCAGCCATGCTAGCGGTCAGTCCAATGAGCAGTTCTTC.

This chain joins TRBV9 and TRBJ2-5; D perhaps matches TRBD1 (6 bases). Trimming cost V 5 bases and J 4 bases, with 24 bases left between them. Germline CDR1 reads SGDLS; CDR2 reads YYNGEE. CDR3 size: 17 residues. CDR3 in DNA: TGTGCCAGCAGTACCCCCGGGACAAGCGACTGGACAGAGACCCAGTACTTC. Translation gives CASSTPGTSDWTETQYF. Full variable domain (rest looked up from reference TRBV9 and TRBJ2-5): DSGVTQTPKHLITATGQRVTLRCSPRSGDLSVYWYQQSLDQGLQFLIQYYNGEERAKGNILERFSAQQFPDLHSELNLSSLELGDSALYFCASSTPGTSDWTETQYFGPGTRLLVL.